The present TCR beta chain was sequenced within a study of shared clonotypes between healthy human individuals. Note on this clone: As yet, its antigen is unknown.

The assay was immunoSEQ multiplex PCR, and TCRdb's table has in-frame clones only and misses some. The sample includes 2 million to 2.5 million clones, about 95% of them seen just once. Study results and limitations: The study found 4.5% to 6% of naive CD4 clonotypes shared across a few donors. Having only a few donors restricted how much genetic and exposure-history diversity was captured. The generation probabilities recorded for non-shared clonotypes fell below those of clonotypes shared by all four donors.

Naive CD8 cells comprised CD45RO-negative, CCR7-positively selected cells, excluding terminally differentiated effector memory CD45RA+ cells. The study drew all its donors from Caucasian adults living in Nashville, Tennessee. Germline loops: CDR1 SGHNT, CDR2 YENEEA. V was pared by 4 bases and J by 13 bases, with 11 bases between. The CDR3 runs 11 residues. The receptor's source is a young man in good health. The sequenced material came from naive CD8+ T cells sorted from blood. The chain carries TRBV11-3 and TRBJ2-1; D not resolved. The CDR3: CASSSEGVQFF. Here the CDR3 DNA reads TGTGCCAGCAGCTCGGAAGGAGTTCAGTTCTTC. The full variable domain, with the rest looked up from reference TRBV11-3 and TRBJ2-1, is EAGVVQSPRYKIIEKKQPVAFWCNPISGHNTLYWYLQNLGQGPELLIRYENEEAVDDSQLPKDRFSAERLKGVDSTLKIQPAELGDSAVYLCASSSEGVQFFGPGTRLTVL.